Shown below are 3 T cell receptor beta chains from a single sample sequenced in a study of blood T cell repertoires in COVID-19. Clones were read by immunoSEQ multiplex PCR, and TCRdb kept only the in-frame ones, dropping some. In the table there are approximately 220,000 clones, about 80% of which are singletons. Specimen: peripheral blood. The receptors were sampled from a woman aged 55 to 70 with acute or convalescent COVID-19.

The chain employs TRBV25-1 and TRBJ1-1; D may be TRBD1 (5 bases). From germline, CDR1 is MGHDK and CDR2 SYGVNS. V was shortened by 4 bases and J by 10 bases, with 19 bases between the two germline ends. The CDR3 runs 14 residues. For the CDR3, the DNA is TGTGCCAGCAGTGCAACTCGGGGGGGGAGGACAGCTTTCTTT. It translates to CASSATRGGRTAFF.

In regard to this clone: This sample also contains other DNA sequences that code for the same CDR3. The J gene is TRBJ1-5, the V gene TRBV19; D possibly corresponds to TRBD1 (5 bases). Germline V gene sequence: CDR1 LNHDA, CDR2 SQIVND (reference sequence). CDR3 length equals 13 residues. Trimming removed 4 bases at V and 6 bases at J, with 10 bases between. The CDR3 loop reads CASSTTGVQPQHF. The CDR3 DNA reads TGTGCCAGTAGTACAACAGGAGTTCAGCCCCAGCATTTT.

This chain uses TRBV11-2 with TRBJ2-7, with 11 nucleotides matching TRBD1. Germline lookup yields CDR1 SGHAT and CDR2 FQNNGV. The CDR3 spans 15 residues. V lost 0 bases and J lost 6; bases outside the gene matches: 4. The CDR3 DNA reads as TGTGCCAGCAGCTTAGAATCCGGGACAGGGGGCGAGCAGTACTTC. This codes for CASSLESGTGGEQYF.